The 17 T cell receptor beta chains below were found in one sample sequenced in a study of blood T cell repertoires in COVID-19. TCRdb's copy holds only in-frame clones and misses some; the assay was immunoSEQ multiplex PCR. The sample records some 380,000 clones, around 90% being singletons. Sequencing used peripheral blood. These receptors were collected from a man between 18 and 29 years old with active or convalescent COVID-19.

The chain combines TRBV19 with TRBJ1-4; maybe TRBD1 (6 bases). CDR3 length: 15 amino acids. Germline loops: CDR1 LNHDA, CDR2 SQIVND (reference sequence). Trimming shortened V by 9 bases and J by 0 bases, and 14 bases separated the two germline ends. The CDR3 nucleotides are TGTGCCAGCCGGGGGGGGCCCGCAACTAATGAAAAACTGTTTTTT. It encodes CASRGGPATNEKLFF.

The chain couples TRBV18 to TRBJ1-6, with 7 bases identical to TRBD1. This CDR3 is built from 16 residues. CDR1 KGHSH and CDR2 LQKENI come from the germline V gene. The J segment lost 9 bases and the V segment lost 3 bases, leaving 11 bases of the junction unmatched. The CDR3 bases are TGTGCCAGCTCACCGAACAAACAGGGGAGCGGTTCACCCCTCCACTTT. Residues: CASSPNKQGSGSPLHF.

The chain is built from TRBV7-9 and TRBJ1-1, with D maybe TRBD1 (5 bases). V lost 0 bases and J lost 0, with 8 bases in between. The CDR3 loop spans 15 amino acids. The V gene's germline CDR1 is SEHNR and CDR2 FQNEAQ (reference sequence). CDR3 loop: CASSLAKGLNTEAFF. The CDR3 nucleotides are TGTGCCAGCAGCTTAGCGAAGGGGTTGAACACTGAAGCTTTCTTT.

The chain combines TRBV5-1 with TRBJ2-1; D may be TRBD1 (6 bases). This CDR3 spans 15 amino acids. V was cut by 7 bases and J by 2 bases, with 16 bases left in between. The germline V gene encodes CDR1 SGHRS and CDR2 YFSETQ. DNA of the CDR3: TGCGCCAGCGGCCAAAAGGGGGACCCCTACAATGAGCAGTTCTTC. This sequence encodes CASGQKGDPYNEQFF.

This clone was observed a single time. The CDR3 bases are TGTGCCAGTAGTGCAAGAAACAGGGGGCTTGGCTATGGCTACACCTTC. It yields the protein CASSARNRGLGYGYTF. This sequence joins TRBV19 and TRBJ1-2, with 9 bases matching TRBD1. The CDR3 covers 16 residues. Germline CDR1 is LNHDA and CDR2 is SQIVND (reference sequence). V was pared by 5 bases and J by 4 bases, with 11 bases of the junction left unmatched.

V is TRBV7-2 and J is TRBJ2-2; TRBD2 agrees at 7 bases. There are 19 residues in the CDR3. Trimming removed 2 bases from V and 1 base from J; junction bases left unmatched: 13. Per the germline V gene, CDR1 is SGHTA and CDR2 is FQGNSA. Here the CDR3 DNA reads TGTGCCAGCAGCTTAAAGAGGGCAGCGGGGCTTAAGAACACCGGGGAGCTGTTTTTT. It encodes CASSLKRAAGLKNTGELFF.

The V and J genes are TRBV27 and TRBJ2-7; D is uncertain. The CDR3 covers 15 residues. Trimming shortened V by 2 bases and J by 0 bases, and 11 bases separated the two germline ends. The germline gives CDR1 MNHEY, CDR2 SMNVEV (reference sequence). For the CDR3, the DNA is TGTGCCAGCAGTTTAGACGGCCGGAGCTCCTACGAGCAGTACTTC. This gives the protein CASSLDGRSSYEQYF.

The genes are TRBV11-2 and TRBJ2-7; TRBD1 matches 7 bases. Unmatched junction bases numbered 2, after V lost 3 bases and J lost 3 bases. The CDR3 spans 13 residues. Germline CDR1 SGHAT, CDR2 FQNNGV. In DNA, the CDR3 is TGTGCCAGCAGCTTGACAGGGATCTACGAGCAGTACTTC. It translates to CASSLTGIYEQYF.

This chain connects TRBV7-3 to TRBJ1-2, with 8 positions matching TRBD1. Trimming removed 5 bases from V and 4 bases from J; junction bases left unmatched: 3. The CDR3 is 13 amino acids. CDR1 and CDR2 from the germline V gene are SGHTA and FQGTGA. The CDR3 spells CASSQDRGYGYTF. Written as DNA, the CDR3 is TGTGCCAGCAGCCAAGACAGGGGCTATGGCTACACCTTC.

The V and J genes are TRBV7-7 and TRBJ2-3; TRBD2 is a possible D gene (5 bases). Germline V CDR1 and CDR2: SSHAT, FNYEAQ (reference sequence). V was trimmed by 5 bases and J by 4 bases, leaving 7 bases between them. The CDR3 is 12 amino acids. The CDR3 sequence: CASSPGSDTQYF. The CDR3 DNA follows: TGTGCCAGCAGCCCGGGGTCAGATACGCAGTATTTT. The full variable domain, completed using reference TRBV7-7 and TRBJ2-3, is GAGVSQSPRYKVTKRGQDVTLRCDPISSHATLYWYQQALGQGPEFLTYFNYEAQPDKSGLPSDRFSAERPEGSISTLTIQRTEQRDSAMYRCASSPGSDTQYFGPGTRLTVL.

This chain uses TRBV18 with TRBJ1-1; perhaps TRBD1 as D (6 bases). In germline, CDR1 is KGHSH, CDR2 LQKENI. Trimming took off 4 bases at V and 1 base at J, with 10 bases between the two ends. The CDR3 is 14 amino acids. CDR3: CASSRWDTNTEAFF. CDR3 DNA: TGTGCCAGCTCACGATGGGACACGAACACTGAAGCTTTCTTT.

The J gene is TRBJ1-1, the V gene TRBV4-2, with D possibly being TRBD1 (6 bases). The CDR3 spans 15 residues. The V end was cut by 0 bases, the J end by 7 bases, with 15 bases between. Germline assignment: CDR1 LGHNA and CDR2 YNFKEQ. CDR3 coding DNA: TGTGCCAGCAGCCAAGAGGGTAACAGGGTGCTTGAAGCTTTCTTT. Translation gives CASSQEGNRVLEAFF.

The chain employs TRBV19 and TRBJ1-1, with D possibly matching TRBD1 (5 bases). Trimming took off 2 bases at V and 5 bases at J, with 15 bases between the two ends. This CDR3 has 15 residues. Germline V gives CDR1 LNHDA, CDR2 SQIVND (reference sequence). Here the CDR3 reads CASSIMGGGGTEAFF. In DNA, the CDR3 is TGTGCCAGTAGTATAATGGGGGGAGGTGGGACTGAAGCTTTCTTT.

The gene calls are TRBV6-5 and TRBJ2-3; TRBD1 agrees at 7 bases. The CDR3 loop spans 15 amino acids. Germline assignment: CDR1 MNHEY and CDR2 SVGAGI. V trimming: 6 bases; J trimming: 0 bases; junction bases outside the gene matches: 6. The CDR3 DNA follows: TGTGCCAGCAGAGGGGACAGCTCTAGCACAGATACGCAGTATTTT. Amino acids: CASRGDSSSTDTQYF.

The chain recombines TRBV29-1 with TRBJ1-2; no reliable D call. Germline V gives CDR1 SQVTM, CDR2 ANQGSEA. This CDR3 contains 13 residues. Trimming shortened V by 2 bases and J by 4 bases, and 11 bases separated the two germline ends. CDR3 protein: CSVEWAFFYGYTF. Here the CDR3 DNA reads TGCAGCGTTGAATGGGCCTTTTTCTATGGCTACACCTTC.

This chain connects TRBV6-6 to TRBJ1-3; D may be TRBD1 (5 bases). Trimming shortened V by 1 base and J by 0 bases, and 7 bases separated the two germline ends. This CDR3 is 15 amino acids long. Germline lookup yields CDR1 MNHNY and CDR2 SVGAGI (reference sequence). The CDR3 DNA follows: TGTGCCAGCAGTTACTTCAGGGACTCTGGAAACACCATATATTTT. This translates into CASSYFRDSGNTIYF.

DNA of the CDR3: TGTGCCAGCAGCGAAACGGGAACCCGGGTACACTATGGCTACACCTTC. This translates into CASSETGTRVHYGYTF. The chain employs TRBV2 and TRBJ1-2; D call uncertain. CDR3 size: 16 residues. Germline V lookup: CDR1 SNHLY, CDR2 FYNNEI. The V end was cut by 6 bases, the J end by 3 bases, with 20 bases between.